This T cell receptor (beta chain) derives from a study of T cells after yellow fever vaccination. Study-level background: Any fraction with a low cell number was prepared using SMART-Seq v4 Ultra Low Input.

Losses at the gene ends were 7 bases for V and 3 bases for J; bases not matched to a gene: 9. Germline lookup yields CDR1 MNHNS and CDR2 SASEGT. This CDR3 has 14 residues. TCRdb independently ran MiXCR on the 5' RACE reads; one entry per CDR3 protein. Found here are more than 250,000 distinct CDR3 sequences, around 7% of them singletons; the top ten hold 15% to 20%. Comment on this clonotype: No antigen is known for it.

Broader study findings: Abundant contaminating clonotypes from the bulk population could appear in FACS-sorted repertoires. Subsequent to the booster, the majority of primary-vaccination clones reappeared (about 97% CD4, more than 70% CD8).

Sequenced here: PBMCs, sampled around 45 days after the first yellow fever vaccination. J is TRBJ2-7 and V is TRBV6-1, with 7 bases fitting TRBD2. The sequence was collected from a man aged 18-30 years who received the YFV17D yellow fever vaccine. The DNA for the CDR3 is TGTGCCAGCACTCACCGGGACTACTTCTACGAGCAGTACGTC. Its protein is CASTHRDYFYEQYV.